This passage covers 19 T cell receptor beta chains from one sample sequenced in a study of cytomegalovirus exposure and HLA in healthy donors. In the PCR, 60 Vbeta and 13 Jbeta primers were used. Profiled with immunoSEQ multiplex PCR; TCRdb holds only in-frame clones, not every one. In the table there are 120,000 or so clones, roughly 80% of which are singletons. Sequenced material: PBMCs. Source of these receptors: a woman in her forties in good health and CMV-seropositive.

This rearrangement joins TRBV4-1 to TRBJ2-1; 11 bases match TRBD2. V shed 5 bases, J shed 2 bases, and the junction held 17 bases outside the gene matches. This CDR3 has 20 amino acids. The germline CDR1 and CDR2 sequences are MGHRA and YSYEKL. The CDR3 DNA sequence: TGCGCCAGCAGCTCTCGCATGACTAGCGGGGTCATCAAGACCTACAATGAGCAGTTCTTC. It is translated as CASSSRMTSGVIKTYNEQFF.

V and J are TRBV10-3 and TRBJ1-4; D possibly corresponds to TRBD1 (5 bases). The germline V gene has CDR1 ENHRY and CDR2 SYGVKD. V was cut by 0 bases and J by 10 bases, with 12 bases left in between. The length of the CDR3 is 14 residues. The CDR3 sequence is CAISESGGVGKLFF. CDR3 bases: TGTGCCATCAGTGAGTCGGGAGGGGTCGGAAAACTGTTTTTT.

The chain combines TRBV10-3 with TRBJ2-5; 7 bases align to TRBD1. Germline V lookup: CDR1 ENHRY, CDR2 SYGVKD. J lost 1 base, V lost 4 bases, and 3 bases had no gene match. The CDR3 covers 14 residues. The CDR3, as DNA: TGTGCCATCAGTGCCGGGACAGCCCAAGAGACCCAGTACTTC. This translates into CAISAGTAQETQYF.

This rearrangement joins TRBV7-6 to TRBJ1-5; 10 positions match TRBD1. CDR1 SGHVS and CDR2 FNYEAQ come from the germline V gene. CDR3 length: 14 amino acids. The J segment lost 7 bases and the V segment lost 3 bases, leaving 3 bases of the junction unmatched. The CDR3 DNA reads TGTGCCAGCAGCTTGTGGGACAGGGGCCAGCCCCAGCATTTT. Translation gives CASSLWDRGQPQHF.

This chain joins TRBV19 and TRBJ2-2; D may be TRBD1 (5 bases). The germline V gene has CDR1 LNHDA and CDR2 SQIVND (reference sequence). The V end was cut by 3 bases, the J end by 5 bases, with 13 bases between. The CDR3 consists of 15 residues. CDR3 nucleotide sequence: TGTGCCAGTAGTATGCGGCAGGGTAGGACCGGGGAGCTGTTTTTT. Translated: CASSMRQGRTGELFF.

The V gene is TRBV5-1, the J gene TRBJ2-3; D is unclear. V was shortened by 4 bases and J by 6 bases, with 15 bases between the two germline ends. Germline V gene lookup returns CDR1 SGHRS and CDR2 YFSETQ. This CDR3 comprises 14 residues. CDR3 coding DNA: TGCGCCAGCAGCCCCTTCTTCGATGAGGATACGCAGTATTTT. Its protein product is CASSPFFDEDTQYF.

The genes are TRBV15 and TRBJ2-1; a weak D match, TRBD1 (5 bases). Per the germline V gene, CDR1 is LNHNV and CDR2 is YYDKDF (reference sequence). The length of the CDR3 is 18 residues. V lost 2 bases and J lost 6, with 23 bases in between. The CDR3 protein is CATSRSAYWGESGNEQFF. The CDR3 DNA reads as TGTGCCACCAGCAGATCAGCCTACTGGGGCGAGAGTGGCAATGAGCAGTTCTTC.

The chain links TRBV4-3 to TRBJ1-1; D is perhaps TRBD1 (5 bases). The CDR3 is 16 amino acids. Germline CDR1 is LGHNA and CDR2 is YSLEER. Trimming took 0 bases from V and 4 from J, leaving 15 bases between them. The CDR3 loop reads CASSQELLRGGTEAFF. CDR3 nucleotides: TGCGCCAGCAGCCAAGAGCTCCTTCGGGGGGGCACTGAAGCTTTCTTT.

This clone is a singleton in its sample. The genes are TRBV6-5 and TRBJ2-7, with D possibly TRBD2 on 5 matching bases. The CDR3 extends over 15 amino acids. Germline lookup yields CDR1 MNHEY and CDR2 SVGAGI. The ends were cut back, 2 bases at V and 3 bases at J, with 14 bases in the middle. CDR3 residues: CASSYAANRGYEQYF. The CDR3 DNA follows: TGTGCCAGCAGTTACGCGGCCAACCGGGGCTACGAGCAGTACTTC.

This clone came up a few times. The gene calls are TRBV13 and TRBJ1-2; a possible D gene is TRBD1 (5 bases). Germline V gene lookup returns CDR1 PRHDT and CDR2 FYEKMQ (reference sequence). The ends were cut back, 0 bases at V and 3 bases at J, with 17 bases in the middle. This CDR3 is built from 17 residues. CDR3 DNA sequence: TGTGCCAGCAGCTTAGGGTCTTGGACGGGGGAAGACTATGGCTACACCTTC. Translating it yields CASSLGSWTGEDYGYTF.

The CDR3 DNA reads TGCAGCGTTGAAGGGACAGGGTACCTAGCAGATACGCAGTATTTT. This encodes CSVEGTGYLADTQYF. The chain recombines TRBV29-1 with TRBJ2-3; 8 positions agree with TRBD1. Germline trimming cut 1 base from V and 4 bases from J; bases unmatched to any gene: 7. CDR1 is SQVTM, CDR2 ANQGSEA, per germline. The CDR3 loop spans 15 amino acids.

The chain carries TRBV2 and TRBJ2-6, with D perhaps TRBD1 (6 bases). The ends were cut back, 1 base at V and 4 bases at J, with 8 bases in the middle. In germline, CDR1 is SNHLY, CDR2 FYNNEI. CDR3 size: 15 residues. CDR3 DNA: TGTGCCAGCAGTGAAGGGGGGCCCGGGGCCAACGTCCTGACTTTC. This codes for CASSEGGPGANVLTF. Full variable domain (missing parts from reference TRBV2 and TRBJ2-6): EPEVTQTPSHQVTQMGQEVILRCVPISNHLYFYWYRQILGQKVEFLVSFYNNEISEKSEIFDDQFSVERPDGSNFTLKIRSTKLEDSAMYFCASSEGGPGANVLTFGAGSRLTVL.

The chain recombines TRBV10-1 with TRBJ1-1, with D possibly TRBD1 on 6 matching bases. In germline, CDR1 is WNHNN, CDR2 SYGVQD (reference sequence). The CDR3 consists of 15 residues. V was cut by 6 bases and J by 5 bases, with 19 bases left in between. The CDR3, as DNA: TGCGCCAGCAGCCGGAACAGGGCGCATAGGACTGAAGCTTTCTTT. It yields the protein CASSRNRAHRTEAFF.

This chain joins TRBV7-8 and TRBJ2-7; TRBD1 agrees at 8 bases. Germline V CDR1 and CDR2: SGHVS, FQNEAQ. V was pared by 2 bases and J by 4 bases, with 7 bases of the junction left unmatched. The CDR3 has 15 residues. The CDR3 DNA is TGTGCCAGCAGCTTAAAGCAGGGGGCTTCTTACGAGCAGTACTTC. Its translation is CASSLKQGASYEQYF.

For the CDR3, the DNA is TGTGCCAGCAGTGAAGAGATGACCCCGGCGGGTGAAAAACTGTTTTTT. It yields the protein CASSEEMTPAGEKLFF. The chain has TRBV6-1 and TRBJ1-4; D gene unclear. This CDR3 has 16 residues. Trimming shortened V by 1 base and J by 7 bases, and 16 bases separated the two germline ends. Germline CDR1 MNHNS, CDR2 SASEGT.

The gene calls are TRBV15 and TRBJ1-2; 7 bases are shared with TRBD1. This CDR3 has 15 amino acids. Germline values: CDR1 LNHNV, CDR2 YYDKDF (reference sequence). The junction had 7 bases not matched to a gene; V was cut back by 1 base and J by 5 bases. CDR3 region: CATSRGVGGEYGYTF. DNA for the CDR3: TGTGCCACCAGCAGAGGGGTAGGGGGCGAATATGGCTACACCTTC.

This CDR3 reads CASSTGDSSYGYTF. DNA for the CDR3: TGCGCCAGCAGCACCGGGGACAGTTCCTATGGCTACACCTTC. This chain joins TRBV5-1 and TRBJ1-2, with 7 bases matching TRBD1. The germline V gene has CDR1 SGHRS and CDR2 YFSETQ. This CDR3 region has 14 residues. V trimming: 4 bases; J trimming: 4 bases; junction bases outside the gene matches: 7.

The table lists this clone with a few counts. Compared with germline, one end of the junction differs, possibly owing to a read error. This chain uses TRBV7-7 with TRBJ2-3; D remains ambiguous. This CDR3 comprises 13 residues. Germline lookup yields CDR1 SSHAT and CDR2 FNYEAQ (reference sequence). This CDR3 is CASSSTVTDTQYF. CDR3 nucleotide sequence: TGTGCTAGCAGCTCAACGGTCACAGATACGCAGTATTTT.

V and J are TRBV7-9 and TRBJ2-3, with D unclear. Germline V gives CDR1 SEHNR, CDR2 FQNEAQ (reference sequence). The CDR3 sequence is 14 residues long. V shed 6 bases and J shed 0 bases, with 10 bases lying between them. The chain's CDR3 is CASSSTTSTDTQYF. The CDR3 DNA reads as TGTGCCAGCAGTTCAACAACAAGCACAGATACGCAGTATTTT.